Described below is a single T cell receptor (beta chain) sequence and its context. The antigen remains undetermined. Between the trimmed V and J ends, which lost 6 bases and 4 bases, there was a span of 18 bases. Germline loops: CDR1 DFQATT, CDR2 SNEGSKA (reference sequence). The length of the CDR3 is 14 residues. The data belong to a study of blood T cells in healthy people across ages. Points from the study as a whole: Older age went with lower TCR beta diversity per million T cells, in a roughly linear way. Strongly correlated with naive T cell percentage was TCR beta diversity.

A sample-barcoded 5' primer and a J-beta primer mix were used in a second PCR of roughly 6 to 12 cycles. TCRdb reprocessed the 5' RACE reads with MiXCR, giving one entry per CDR3 protein. The table shows fewer than 1,200,000 distinct CDR3 sequences, with roughly 24% occurring only once. This sample was shared with a second study, whose subject was T cells of mothers and their children.

Sequenced material: blood. This receptor was obtained from a girl aged 2 to 10 in good health. The chain carries TRBV20-1 and TRBJ2-5, with a possible D match to TRBD2 (6 bases). The CDR3 region has the DNA TGCAGTGCCCAGAGGGGCAGGAGGGGAGAGACCCAGTACTTC. This translates into CSAQRGRRGETQYF.